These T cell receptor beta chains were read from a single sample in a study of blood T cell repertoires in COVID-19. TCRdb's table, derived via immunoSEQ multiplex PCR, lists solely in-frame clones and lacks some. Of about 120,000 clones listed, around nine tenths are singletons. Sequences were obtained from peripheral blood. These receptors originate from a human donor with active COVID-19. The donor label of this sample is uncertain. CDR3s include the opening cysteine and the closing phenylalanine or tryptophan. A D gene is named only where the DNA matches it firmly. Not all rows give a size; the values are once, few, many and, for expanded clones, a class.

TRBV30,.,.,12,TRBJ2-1,CAWSGAYNEQFF,TGTGCCTGGAGTGGCGCCTACAATGAGCAGTTCTTC
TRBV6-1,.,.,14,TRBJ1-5,CASSDWGGNQPQHF,TGTGCCAGCAGTGATTGGGGGGGTAATCAGCCCCAGCATTTT
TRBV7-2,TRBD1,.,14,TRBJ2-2,CASTRTGNTGELFF,TGTGCCAGCACGCGGACAGGGAACACCGGGGAGCTGTTTTTT
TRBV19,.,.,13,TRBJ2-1,CASSISGGNEQFF,TGTGCCAGTAGTATATCCGGGGGAAATGAGCAGTTCTTC
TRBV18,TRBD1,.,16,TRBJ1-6,CASSSNLGQGTSPLHF,TGTGCCAGCTCTTCAAACCTCGGACAGGGAACCTCACCCCTCCACTTT
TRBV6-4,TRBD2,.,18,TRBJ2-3,CASSDSFLAGGQLDTQYF,TGTGCCAGCAGTGACTCCTTCCTAGCGGGGGGGCAATTAGATACGCAGTATTTT
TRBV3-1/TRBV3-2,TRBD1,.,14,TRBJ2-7,CASSRDRGRYEQYF,TGTGCCAGCAGCCGTGACAGGGGGCGATACGAGCAGTACTTC
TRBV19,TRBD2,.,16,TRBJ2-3,CASSRGLAMRVDTQYF,TGTGCCAGTAGTCGCGGACTAGCGATGAGGGTAGATACGCAGTATTTT
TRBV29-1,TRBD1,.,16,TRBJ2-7,CSVEMTGPTQGYEQYF,TGCAGCGTTGAAATGACAGGGCCGACGCAGGGCTACGAGCAGTACTTC
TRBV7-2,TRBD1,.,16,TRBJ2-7,CASSLDGTGGTYEQYF,TGTGCCAGCAGCTTAGATGGGACAGGGGGGACCTACGAGCAGTACTTC
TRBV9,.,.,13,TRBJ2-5,CASSAGAPKTQYF,TGTGCCAGCAGCGCGGGAGCTCCCAAGACCCAGTACTTC
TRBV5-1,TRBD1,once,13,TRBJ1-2,CASSSWTGYGYTF,TGCGCCAGCAGCTCCTGGACAGGGTATGGCTACACCTTC
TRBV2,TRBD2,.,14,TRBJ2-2,CASREVLNTGELFF,TGTGCCAGCCGGGAGGTCCTGAACACCGGGGAGCTGTTTTTT
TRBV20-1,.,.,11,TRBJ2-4,CSARGPGRQYF,TGCAGTGCTAGAGGTCCAGGGCGGCAGTACTTC